The 24 T cell receptor beta chains listed next were all sequenced from one sample in a study of T cell repertoires in cytomegalovirus infection. Using its own MiXCR run on the reads, TCRdb lists one record per CDR3 protein. Of approximately 990,000 distinct CDR3 sequences in the sample, 31% were seen once. Antigens for these TCRs are unknown. The source was cultured CD8+ T cells from PBMCs, collected from culture after CMV antigen stimulation. The source of these receptors is a human donor in good health (CMV status not recorded). Some clones in this sample may be carry-over from other donors' samples.

This clonotype was picked up many times. The chain couples TRBV7-2 to TRBJ1-1; tentative D call: TRBD1 (5 bases). From germline, CDR1 is SGHTA and CDR2 FQGNSA. This CDR3 has 13 residues. V was cut by 10 bases and J by 0 bases, with 12 bases left in between. CDR3 sequence (DNA): TGTGCCACCTTAGACAGTCTGAACACTGAAGCTTTCTTT. It is translated as CATLDSLNTEAFF. The full variable domain, with the rest looked up from reference TRBV7-2 and TRBJ1-1, is GAGVSQSPSNKVTEKGKDVELRCDPISGHTALYWYRQSLGQGLEFLIYFQGNSAPDKSGLPSDRFSAERTGGSVSTLTIQRTQQEDSAVYLCATLDSLNTEAFFGQGTRLTVV.

This chain connects TRBV27 to TRBJ2-2; 7 bases are a match to TRBD1. The CDR3 sequence is 14 residues long. With 8 bases clipped from V and 5 bases from J, the junction kept 8 bases outside the gene matches. CDR1 is MNHEY, CDR2 SMNVEV, per germline (reference sequence). CDR3 nucleotide sequence: TGTGCCAGCTCCCGCGACAGGGCGACCGGGGAGCTGTTTTTT. Amino acid sequence: CASSRDRATGELFF.

Here the CDR3 reads CASSLQAGVTEKLFF. In DNA, the CDR3 is TGTGCCAGCAGCTTACAGGCAGGGGTAACCGAAAAACTGTTTTTT. The genes are TRBV11-2 and TRBJ1-4; tentatively, D is TRBD1 (6 bases). The CDR3 is 15 residues long. With 2 bases removed from V and 8 bases from J, the gap between germline ends came to 15 bases. CDR1 is SGHAT and CDR2 is FQNNGV in the germline V gene.

This clonotype was recorded a few times. The chain carries TRBV20-1 and TRBJ2-1; D not certain. The CDR3 covers 17 residues. The V end was cut by 3 bases, the J end by 3 bases, with 21 bases between. Germline CDR1 reads DFQATT; CDR2 reads SNEGSKA (reference sequence). CDR3 bases: TGCAGTGCTAGTCCCGCCGGTAGTTTTGCCCTCTACAATGAGCAGTTCTTC. This encodes CSASPAGSFALYNEQFF.

The CDR3 DNA reads TGTGCCAGCAGGAGGGGGCTCAGTACCGGGGAGCTGTTTTTT. Protein product: CASRRGLSTGELFF. The J gene is TRBJ2-2, the V gene TRBV27; 7 bases agree with TRBD1. Germline values: CDR1 MNHEY, CDR2 SMNVEV (reference sequence). V was pared by 6 bases and J by 5 bases, with 6 bases of the junction left unmatched. This CDR3 is 14 amino acids long.

This clonotype appeared many times. The chain recombines TRBV7-8 with TRBJ2-5; 8 positions match TRBD2. The junction had 6 bases not matched to a gene; V was cut back by 4 bases and J by 5 bases. The CDR3 has 14 residues. The germline CDR1 and CDR2 sequences are SGHVS and FQNEAQ. This CDR3 is CASSSAGGYETQYF. CDR3 DNA sequence: TGTGCCAGCAGCTCTGCGGGGGGCTATGAGACCCAGTACTTC.

This rearrangement joins TRBV9 to TRBJ2-1; 7 bases line up with TRBD1. This CDR3 is built from 15 residues. In germline, CDR1 is SGDLS, CDR2 YYNGEE. With 4 bases clipped from V and 4 bases from J, the junction kept 8 bases outside the gene matches. CDR3 region: CASSITGDGYNEQFF. Here the CDR3 DNA reads TGTGCCAGCAGCATAACAGGGGATGGATACAATGAGCAGTTCTTC. Full variable domain (outside the CDR3, taken from reference TRBV9 and TRBJ2-1): DSGVTQTPKHLITATGQRVTLRCSPRSGDLSVYWYQQSLDQGLQFLIQYYNGEERAKGNILERFSAQQFPDLHSELNLSSLELGDSALYFCASSITGDGYNEQFFGPGTRLTVL.

This sequence joins TRBV7-4 and TRBJ1-1, with a tentative D call TRBD1 (6 bases). From germline, CDR1 is SGHVT and CDR2 SQSDAQ. The CDR3 contains 13 residues. The ends were cut back, 11 bases at V and 8 bases at J, with 21 bases in the middle. CDR3 protein: CAGSLRQGMEAFF. The DNA for the CDR3 is TGTGCCGGATCATTAAGGCAGGGGATGGAAGCTTTCTTT. Full variable domain (remainder filled in from reference TRBV7-4 and TRBJ1-1): GAGVSQSPRYKVAKRGRDVALRCDSISGHVTLYWYRQTLGQGSEVLTYSQSDAQRDKSGRPSGRFSAERPERSVSTLKIQRTEQGDSAVYLCAGSLRQGMEAFFGQGTRLTVV.

This clonotype appeared a few times. The rearrangement links TRBV19 to TRBJ1-2, with a tentative D call TRBD1 (6 bases). Germline V gives CDR1 LNHDA, CDR2 SQIVND (reference sequence). The CDR3 has 15 residues. The V end was cut by 3 bases, the J end by 8 bases, with 19 bases between. The CDR3 loop reads CASSIPRQAKRGYTF. In DNA form, the CDR3 reads TGTGCCAGTAGTATTCCCCGACAGGCCAAGAGAGGCTACACCTTC.

This clonotype occurred a few times. CDR3 protein: CASTIGGGRNEQFF. CDR3 DNA sequence: TGTGCCAGCACTATTGGCGGGGGGCGAAATGAGCAGTTCTTC. This sequence joins TRBV6-2 or TRBV6-3 and TRBJ2-1, with 8 bases fitting TRBD2. The germline CDR1 and CDR2 sequences are MNHEY and SVGEGT. Trimming at V came to 7 bases and at J to 7 bases, leaving 9 bases not matched to a gene. The CDR3 covers 14 residues.

The J gene is TRBJ1-2, the V gene TRBV7-2; unclear D gene. V was shortened by 5 bases and J by 4 bases, with 11 bases between the two germline ends. This CDR3 is 13 amino acids long. Germline V gives CDR1 SGHTA, CDR2 FQGNSA. For the CDR3, the DNA is TGTGCCAGCAGCCAAACAAGGACCTATGGCTACACCTTC. Translation: CASSQTRTYGYTF.

This rearrangement joins TRBV6-2 or TRBV6-3 to TRBJ2-1, with 12 bases that match TRBD1. Trimming took 5 bases from V and 10 from J; bases not matched to a gene: 3. The CDR3 totals 13 residues. From germline, CDR1 is MNHEY and CDR2 SVGEGT. The CDR3 spells CASSRGQGAEQFF. Written as DNA, the CDR3 is TGTGCCAGCAGTCGGGGACAGGGGGCAGAGCAGTTCTTC.

The rearrangement joins TRBV19 to TRBJ2-7, with 9 bases aligning to TRBD1. The CDR3 runs to 15 residues. Germline assignment: CDR1 LNHDA and CDR2 SQIVND (reference sequence). Unmatched junction bases numbered 4, after V lost 3 bases and J lost 1 base. The CDR3 DNA is TGTGCCAGTAGTATGGGGACAGGGCGGTCCTACGAGCAGTACGTC. Translating gives CASSMGTGRSYEQYV.

The J gene is TRBJ2-3, the V gene TRBV9; TRBD2 matches 9 bases. CDR3 length: 15 amino acids. V shed 4 bases and J 0 bases; nucleotides not matched to a gene: 3. Germline CDR1 reads SGDLS; CDR2 reads YYNGEE. CDR3 region: CASSPSGASTDTQYF. CDR3 bases: TGTGCCAGCAGCCCTAGCGGGGCTAGCACAGATACGCAGTATTTT.

This clonotype was counted a few times. The chain couples TRBV7-9 to TRBJ2-5; TRBD1 aligns across 12 bases. The germline CDR1 and CDR2 sequences are SEHNR and FQNEAQ (reference sequence). This CDR3 region has 16 residues. J was trimmed by 1 base and V by 5 bases; bases with no gene match: 5. The CDR3 here is CASSTPGQGAQETQYF. CDR3 DNA sequence: TGTGCCAGCAGCACACCGGGACAGGGGGCCCAAGAGACCCAGTACTTC. Using reference TRBV7-9 and TRBJ2-5 for the parts outside the CDR3, the full variable domain is DTGVSQNPRHKITKRGQNVTFRCDPISEHNRLYWYRQTLGQGPEFLTYFQNEAQLEKSRLLSDRFSAERPKGSFSTLEIQRTEQGDSAMYLCASSTPGQGAQETQYFGPGTRLLVL.

The rearrangement links TRBV6-6 to TRBJ1-4; 12 bases match TRBD1. Germline assignment: CDR1 MNHNY and CDR2 SVGAGI (reference sequence). Germline trimming cut 0 bases from V and 0 bases from J; bases unmatched to any gene: 17. There are 23 residues in the CDR3. The CDR3 reads CASSYSRDSGTGGPSSTNEKLFF. The CDR3 nucleotides read TGTGCCAGCAGTTACTCGAGGGACTCCGGGACAGGGGGCCCCTCCTCAACTAATGAAAAACTGTTTTTT.

The J gene is TRBJ1-5, the V gene TRBV20-1, with a tentative D call TRBD1 (6 bases). Germline V gives CDR1 DFQATT, CDR2 SNEGSKA (reference sequence). This CDR3 is 14 amino acids long. V was pared by 0 bases and J by 1 base, with 7 bases between. In nucleotides, the CDR3 is TGCAGTGCTAGAGACGGGACAAGCAATCAGCCCCAGCATTTT. Protein product: CSARDGTSNQPQHF.

This clonotype came up many times. The V and J genes are TRBV7-8 and TRBJ1-1; D is possibly TRBD1 (5 bases). Trimming took off 5 bases at V and 1 base at J, with 11 bases between the two ends. The germline gives CDR1 SGHVS, CDR2 FQNEAQ. The CDR3 runs to 14 residues. In nucleotides, the CDR3 is TGTGCCAGCAGCCCAGGGAAAGCGAACACTGAAGCTTTCTTT. Amino acid sequence: CASSPGKANTEAFF.

A few counts support this clonotype. The gene calls are TRBV5-5 and TRBJ2-1; the D gene could be TRBD1 or TRBD2 (5 bases each). V shed 3 bases and J shed 12 bases, with 16 bases lying between them. The CDR3 consists of 13 residues. Germline-derived CDR1 and CDR2 are SGHKS and YYEKEE (reference sequence). The CDR3 sequence: CASSSEIKRGQFF. DNA of the CDR3: TGTGCCAGCAGCTCTGAGATTAAGAGGGGGCAGTTCTTC.

V and J are TRBV5-3 and TRBJ1-1; D might be TRBD1 (6 bases). TRBV5-3 is known as an ORF, though its function is uncertain. This CDR3 has 13 amino acids. CDR3 protein: CVSSEGGYPEAFF. CDR3 DNA sequence: TGTGTCAGCAGCGAAGGGGGATATCCTGAAGCTTTCTTT.

The chain employs TRBV4-1 and TRBJ1-6; 9 positions agree with TRBD1. Germline V gene lookup returns CDR1 MGHRA and CDR2 YSYEKL. This CDR3 comprises 15 residues. The J segment lost 6 bases and the V segment lost 2 bases, leaving 2 bases of the junction unmatched. The CDR3 loop is CASSQPDRGNSPLHF. CDR3 DNA: TGCGCCAGCAGCCAACCGGACAGGGGTAATTCACCCCTCCACTTT.

The chain is built from TRBV7-9 and TRBJ2-1; 11 nucleotides match TRBD2. This CDR3 has 16 residues. The V segment lost 6 bases and the J segment 5 bases; nucleotides outside the gene matches: 9. Germline loops: CDR1 SEHNR, CDR2 FQNEAQ (reference sequence). The DNA of the CDR3 is TGTGCCAGCAGTCTTAGCGGGGGGGCCGTGGACAATGAGCAGTTCTTC. Translating gives CASSLSGGAVDNEQFF.

This clonotype was observed a handful of times. J is TRBJ2-2 and V is TRBV6-2 or TRBV6-3; possible D gene TRBD1, 5 bases. The germline V gene has CDR1 MNHEY and CDR2 SVGEGT. V lost 0 bases to trimming and J lost 2 bases, with 13 bases between them. CDR3 size: 17 residues. CDR3 amino acids: CASSYSANRFNTGELFF. CDR3 coding DNA: TGTGCCAGCAGTTACTCGGCAAACAGGTTCAACACCGGGGAGCTGTTTTTT.

This chain joins TRBV20-1 and TRBJ2-1; 9 bases line up with TRBD2. The germline gives CDR1 DFQATT, CDR2 SNEGSKA (reference sequence). The CDR3 is 16 residues long. The CDR3 loop reads CTLTLGCGGAYNEQFF. Written as DNA, the CDR3 is TGCACCCTGACCCTGGGCTGCGGGGGGGCATACAATGAGCAGTTCTTC.